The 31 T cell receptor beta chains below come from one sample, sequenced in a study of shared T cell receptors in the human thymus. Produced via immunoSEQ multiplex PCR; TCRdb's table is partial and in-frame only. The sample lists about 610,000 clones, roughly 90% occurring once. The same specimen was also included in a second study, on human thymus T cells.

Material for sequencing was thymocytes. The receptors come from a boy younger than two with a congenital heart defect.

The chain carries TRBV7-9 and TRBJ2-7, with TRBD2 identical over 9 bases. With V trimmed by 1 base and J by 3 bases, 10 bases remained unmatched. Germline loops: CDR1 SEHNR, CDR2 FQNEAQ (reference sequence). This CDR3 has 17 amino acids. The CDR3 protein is CASSLGGTSGPNYEQYF. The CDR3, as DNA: TGTGCCAGCAGCTTAGGGGGTACTAGCGGGCCAAACTACGAGCAGTACTTC.

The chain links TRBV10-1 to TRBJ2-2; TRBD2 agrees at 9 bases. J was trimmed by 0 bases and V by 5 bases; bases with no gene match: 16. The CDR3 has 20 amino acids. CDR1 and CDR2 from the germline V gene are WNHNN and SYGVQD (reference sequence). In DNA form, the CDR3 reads TGCGCCAGCAGTCCTAGGCCGGGCGGGAGGGCCCCACCGAACACCGGGGAGCTGTTTTTT. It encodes CASSPRPGGRAPPNTGELFF.

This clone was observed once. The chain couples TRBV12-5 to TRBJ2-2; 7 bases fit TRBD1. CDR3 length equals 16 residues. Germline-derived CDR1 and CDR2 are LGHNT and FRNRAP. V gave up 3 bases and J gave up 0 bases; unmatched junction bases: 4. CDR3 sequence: CASGLTGAPNTGELFF. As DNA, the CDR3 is TGTGCTAGTGGTTTAACAGGGGCCCCGAACACCGGGGAGCTGTTTTTT.

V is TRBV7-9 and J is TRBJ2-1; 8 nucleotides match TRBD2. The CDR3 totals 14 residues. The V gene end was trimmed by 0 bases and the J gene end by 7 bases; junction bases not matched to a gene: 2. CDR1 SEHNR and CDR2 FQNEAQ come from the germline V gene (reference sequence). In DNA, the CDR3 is TGTGCCAGCAGCTTAGCGACTAGCGCAAATGAGCAGTTCTTC. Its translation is CASSLATSANEQFF.

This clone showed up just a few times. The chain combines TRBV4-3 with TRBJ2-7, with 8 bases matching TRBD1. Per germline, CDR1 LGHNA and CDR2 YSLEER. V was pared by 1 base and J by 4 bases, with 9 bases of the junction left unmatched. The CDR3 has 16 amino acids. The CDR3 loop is CASSQGLGQVRYEQYF. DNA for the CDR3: TGCGCCAGCAGCCAAGGCTTGGGACAGGTTCGGTACGAGCAGTACTTC.

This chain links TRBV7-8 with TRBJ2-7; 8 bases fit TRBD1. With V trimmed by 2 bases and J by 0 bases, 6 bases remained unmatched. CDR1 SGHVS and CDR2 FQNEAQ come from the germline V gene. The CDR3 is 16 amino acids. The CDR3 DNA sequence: TGTGCCAGCAGCTTAACAGGACAGGGAGCCTCCTACGAGCAGTACTTC. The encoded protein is CASSLTGQGASYEQYF. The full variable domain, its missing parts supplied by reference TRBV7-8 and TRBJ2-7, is GAGVSQSPRYKVAKRGQDVALRCDPISGHVSLFWYQQALGQGPEFLTYFQNEAQLDKSGLPSDRFFAERPEGSVSTLKIQRTQQEDSAVYLCASSLTGQGASYEQYFGPGTRLTVT.

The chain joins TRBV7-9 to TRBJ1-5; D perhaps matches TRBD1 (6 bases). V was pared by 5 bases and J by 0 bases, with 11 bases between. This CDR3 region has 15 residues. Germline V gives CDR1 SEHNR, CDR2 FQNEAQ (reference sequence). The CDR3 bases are TGTGCCAGCAGCCCCCGGACAGATAGCAATCAGCCCCAGCATTTT. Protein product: CASSPRTDSNQPQHF.

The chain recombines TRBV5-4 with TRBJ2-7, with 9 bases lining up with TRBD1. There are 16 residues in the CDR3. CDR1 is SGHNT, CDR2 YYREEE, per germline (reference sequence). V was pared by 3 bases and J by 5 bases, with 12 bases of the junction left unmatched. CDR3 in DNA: TGTGCCAGCAGCTCGATGATGGACAGGGGTGAGGACGAGCAGTACTTC. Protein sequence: CASSSMMDRGEDEQYF. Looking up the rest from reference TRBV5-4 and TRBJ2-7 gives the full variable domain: ETGVTQSPTHLIKTRGQQVTLRCSSQSGHNTVSWYQQALGQGPQFIFQYYREEENGRGNFPPRFSGLQFPNYSSELNVNALELDDSALYLCASSSMMDRGEDEQYFGPGTRLTVT.

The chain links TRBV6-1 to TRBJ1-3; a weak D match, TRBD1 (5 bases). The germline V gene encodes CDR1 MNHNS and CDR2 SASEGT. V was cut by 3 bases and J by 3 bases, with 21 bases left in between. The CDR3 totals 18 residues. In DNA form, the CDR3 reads TGTGCCAGCAGTGAGTACCCTTACCTCAGGGCGTTTGGAAACACCATATATTTT. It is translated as CASSEYPYLRAFGNTIYF.

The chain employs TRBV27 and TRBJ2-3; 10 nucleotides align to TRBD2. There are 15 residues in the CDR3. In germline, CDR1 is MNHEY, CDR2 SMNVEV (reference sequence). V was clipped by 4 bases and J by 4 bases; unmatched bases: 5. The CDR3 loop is CASSSLAGAADTQYF. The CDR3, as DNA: TGTGCCAGCAGTTCCCTAGCGGGAGCGGCAGATACGCAGTATTTT.

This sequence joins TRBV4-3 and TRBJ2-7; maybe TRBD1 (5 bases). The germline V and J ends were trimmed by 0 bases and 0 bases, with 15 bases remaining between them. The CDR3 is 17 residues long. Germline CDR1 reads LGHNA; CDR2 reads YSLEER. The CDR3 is CASSQELVADSSYEQYF. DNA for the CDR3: TGCGCCAGCAGCCAAGAATTGGTCGCAGACAGCTCCTACGAGCAGTACTTC.

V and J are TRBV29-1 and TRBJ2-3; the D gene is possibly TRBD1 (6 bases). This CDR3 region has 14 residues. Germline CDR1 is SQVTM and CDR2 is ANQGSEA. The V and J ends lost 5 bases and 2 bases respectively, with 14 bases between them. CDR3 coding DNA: TGCAGCGTTCGGCAGGGGCGTTCCACAGATACGCAGTATTTT. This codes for CSVRQGRSTDTQYF.

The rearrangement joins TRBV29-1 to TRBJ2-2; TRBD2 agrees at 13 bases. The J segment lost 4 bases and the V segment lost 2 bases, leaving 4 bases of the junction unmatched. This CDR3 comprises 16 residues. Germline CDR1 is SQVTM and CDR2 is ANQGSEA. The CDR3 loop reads CSVETSGRAGTGELFF. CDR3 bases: TGCAGCGTTGAAACTAGCGGGAGGGCCGGCACCGGGGAGCTGTTTTTT.

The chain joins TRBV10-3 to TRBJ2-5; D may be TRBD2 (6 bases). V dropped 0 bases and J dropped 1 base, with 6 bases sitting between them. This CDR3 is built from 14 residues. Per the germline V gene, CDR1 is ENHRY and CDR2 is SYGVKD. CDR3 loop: CAISESRGQETQYF. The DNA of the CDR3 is TGTGCCATCAGTGAGTCGCGGGGCCAAGAGACCCAGTACTTC.

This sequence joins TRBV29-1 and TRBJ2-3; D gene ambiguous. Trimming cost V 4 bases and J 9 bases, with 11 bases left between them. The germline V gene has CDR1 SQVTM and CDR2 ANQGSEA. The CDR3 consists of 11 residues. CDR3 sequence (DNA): TGCAGCGTTGTCTTCCGGTACACGCAGTATTTT. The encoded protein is CSVVFRYTQYF.

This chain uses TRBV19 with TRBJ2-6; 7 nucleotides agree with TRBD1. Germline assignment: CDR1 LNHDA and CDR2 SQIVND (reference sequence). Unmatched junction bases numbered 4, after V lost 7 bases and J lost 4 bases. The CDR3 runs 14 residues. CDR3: CASTSGQGANVLTF. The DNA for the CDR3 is TGTGCCAGTACCTCGGGACAGGGGGCCAACGTCCTGACTTTC.

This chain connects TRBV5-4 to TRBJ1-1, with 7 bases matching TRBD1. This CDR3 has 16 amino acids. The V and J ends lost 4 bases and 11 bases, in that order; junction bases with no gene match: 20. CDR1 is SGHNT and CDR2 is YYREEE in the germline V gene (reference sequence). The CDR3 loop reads CASSKGARGPRKRAFF. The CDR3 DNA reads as TGTGCCAGCAGCAAGGGGGCGAGGGGTCCAAGGAAGAGGGCTTTCTTT. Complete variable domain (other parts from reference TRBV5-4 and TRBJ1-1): ETGVTQSPTHLIKTRGQQVTLRCSSQSGHNTVSWYQQALGQGPQFIFQYYREEENGRGNFPPRFSGLQFPNYSSELNVNALELDDSALYLCASSKGARGPRKRAFFGQGTRLTVV.

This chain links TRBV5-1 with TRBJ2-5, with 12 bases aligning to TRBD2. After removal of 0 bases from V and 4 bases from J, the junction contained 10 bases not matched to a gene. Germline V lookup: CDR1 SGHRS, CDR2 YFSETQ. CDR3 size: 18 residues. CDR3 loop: CASSLAFLAGGPTETQYF. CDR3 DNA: TGCGCCAGCAGCTTGGCATTCCTAGCGGGAGGGCCTACAGAGACCCAGTACTTC.

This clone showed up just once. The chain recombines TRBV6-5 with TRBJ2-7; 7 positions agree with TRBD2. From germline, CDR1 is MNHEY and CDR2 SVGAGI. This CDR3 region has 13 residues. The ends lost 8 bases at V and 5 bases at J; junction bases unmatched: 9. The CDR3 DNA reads TGTGCCAGCTGTCCTAGCGGAACCAACGAGCAGTACTTC. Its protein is CASCPSGTNEQYF.

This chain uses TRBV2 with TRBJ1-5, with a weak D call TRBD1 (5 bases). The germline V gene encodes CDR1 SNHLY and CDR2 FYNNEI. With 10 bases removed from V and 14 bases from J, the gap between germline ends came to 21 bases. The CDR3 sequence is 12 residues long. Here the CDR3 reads CATRSGDLKKHF. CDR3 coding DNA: TGTGCCACTCGGAGCGGGGACCTTAAGAAGCATTTT.

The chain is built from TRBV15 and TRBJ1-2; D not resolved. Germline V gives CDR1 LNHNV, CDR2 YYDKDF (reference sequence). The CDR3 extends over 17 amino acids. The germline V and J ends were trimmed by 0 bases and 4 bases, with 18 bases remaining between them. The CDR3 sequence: CATSRDAVTARGYGYTF. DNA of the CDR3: TGTGCCACCAGCAGAGATGCCGTGACGGCTCGGGGCTATGGCTACACCTTC.

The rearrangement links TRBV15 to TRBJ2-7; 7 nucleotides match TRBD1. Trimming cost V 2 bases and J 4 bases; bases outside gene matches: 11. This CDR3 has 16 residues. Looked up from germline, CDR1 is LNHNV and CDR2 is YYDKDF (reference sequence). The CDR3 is CATSRKGWDSLYEQYF. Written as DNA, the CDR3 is TGTGCCACCAGCAGAAAGGGCTGGGACAGCCTATACGAGCAGTACTTC.

CDR3 sequence: CASSFHELGGAGELFF. CDR3 sequence (DNA): TGCGCCAGCAGCTTCCATGAGCTAGGGGGGGCCGGGGAGCTGTTTTTT. The chain couples TRBV5-1 to TRBJ2-2; a weak D match, TRBD2 (7 bases). Germline V gene lookup returns CDR1 SGHRS and CDR2 YFSETQ. This CDR3 is built from 16 residues. Trimming left V 2 bases short and J 6 bases short, with 17 bases between.

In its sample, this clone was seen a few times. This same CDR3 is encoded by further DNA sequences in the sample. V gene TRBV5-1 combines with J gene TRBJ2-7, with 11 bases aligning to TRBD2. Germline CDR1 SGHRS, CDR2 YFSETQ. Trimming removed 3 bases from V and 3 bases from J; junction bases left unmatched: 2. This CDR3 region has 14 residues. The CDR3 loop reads CASSSGTSGYEQYF. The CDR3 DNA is TGCGCCAGCAGCTCCGGGACTAGCGGCTACGAGCAGTACTTC.

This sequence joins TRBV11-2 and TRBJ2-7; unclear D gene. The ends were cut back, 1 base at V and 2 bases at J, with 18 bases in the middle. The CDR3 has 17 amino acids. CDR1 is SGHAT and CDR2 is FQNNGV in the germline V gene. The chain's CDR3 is CASSLAPPPRPPYEQYF. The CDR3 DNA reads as TGTGCCAGCAGCTTAGCCCCTCCCCCCCGTCCCCCCTACGAGCAGTACTTC.

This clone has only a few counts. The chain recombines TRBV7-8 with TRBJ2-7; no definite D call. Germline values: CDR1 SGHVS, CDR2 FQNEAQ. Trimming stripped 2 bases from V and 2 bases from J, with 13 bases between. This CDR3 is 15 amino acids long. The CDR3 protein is CASSLCPLPPYEQYF. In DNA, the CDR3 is TGTGCCAGCAGCTTATGCCCACTGCCCCCCTACGAGCAGTACTTC.

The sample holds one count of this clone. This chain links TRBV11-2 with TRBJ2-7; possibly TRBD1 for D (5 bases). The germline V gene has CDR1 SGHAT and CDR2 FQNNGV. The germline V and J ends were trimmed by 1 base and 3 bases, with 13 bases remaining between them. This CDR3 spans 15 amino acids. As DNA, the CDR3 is TGTGCCAGCAGCTTAGCAGGGCAGGAGTGCTACGAGCAGTACTTC. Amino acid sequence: CASSLAGQECYEQYF.

DNA for the CDR3: TGTGCCAGCAGCTTAGTTGGGCGAAACACCATATATTTT. It yields the protein CASSLVGRNTIYF. The rearrangement joins TRBV13 to TRBJ1-3; no reliable D call. This CDR3 is 13 amino acids long. CDR1 PRHDT and CDR2 FYEKMQ come from the germline V gene (reference sequence). V gave up 1 base and J gave up 5 bases, with 6 bases separating them.

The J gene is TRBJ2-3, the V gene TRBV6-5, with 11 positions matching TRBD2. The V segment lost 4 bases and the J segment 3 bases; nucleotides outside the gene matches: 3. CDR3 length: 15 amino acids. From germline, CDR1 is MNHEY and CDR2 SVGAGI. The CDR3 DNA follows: TGTGCCAGCAGTTTAGCGGGAGGGGCGACAGATACGCAGTATTTT. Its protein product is CASSLAGGATDTQYF.

This chain's CDR3 is CASSHDTANTEAFF. The CDR3 DNA is TGTGCCAGCAGCCATGACACTGCGAACACTGAAGCTTTCTTT. The chain uses TRBV14 and TRBJ1-1; D not resolved. The CDR3 length is 14 residues. Germline CDR1 reads SGHDN; CDR2 reads FVKESK. Trimming took 3 bases from V and 1 from J, leaving 9 bases between them.

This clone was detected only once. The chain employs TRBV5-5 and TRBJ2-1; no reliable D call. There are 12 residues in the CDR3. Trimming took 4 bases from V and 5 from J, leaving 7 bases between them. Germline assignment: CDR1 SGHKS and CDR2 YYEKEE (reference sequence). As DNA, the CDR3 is TGTGCCAGCAGCATCACAGACAATGAGCAGTTCTTC. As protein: CASSITDNEQFF.